This entry features one TCR beta chain sequence. Using immunoSEQ multiplex PCR, the repertoire was profiled, and TCRdb retains in-frame clones only, with some absent. Of some 270,000 clones in the sample, approximately 89% were seen once. The cohort comprised adults aged about 18 to 90 years residing in around 25 US areas. Participants' reported clinical history set cohort assignment. Germline V CDR1 and CDR2: MGHDK, SYGVNS. V lost 7 bases, J lost 1 base, and 16 bases lay in between. This CDR3 is 15 amino acids long. The sample is drawn from a study of blood T cell repertoires in COVID-19. About the study: The samples span acute and convalescent COVID-19 from the United States, Italy and Spain. PBMCs, B-cell-depleted T cells, or T cells were the source of the cDNA or gDNA that made up the material.

V is TRBV25-1 and J is TRBJ2-5; the D gene is possibly TRBD1 (6 bases). The sequence came from a woman aged 40 to 49 who had been exposed to COVID-19. The sequenced sample was PBMCs or T cells enriched from blood (not recorded which). The CDR3 DNA sequence: TGTGCCAGCACCTCAGGGGACGGGTTCCAAGAGACCCAGTACTTC. Its protein product is CASTSGDGFQETQYF.